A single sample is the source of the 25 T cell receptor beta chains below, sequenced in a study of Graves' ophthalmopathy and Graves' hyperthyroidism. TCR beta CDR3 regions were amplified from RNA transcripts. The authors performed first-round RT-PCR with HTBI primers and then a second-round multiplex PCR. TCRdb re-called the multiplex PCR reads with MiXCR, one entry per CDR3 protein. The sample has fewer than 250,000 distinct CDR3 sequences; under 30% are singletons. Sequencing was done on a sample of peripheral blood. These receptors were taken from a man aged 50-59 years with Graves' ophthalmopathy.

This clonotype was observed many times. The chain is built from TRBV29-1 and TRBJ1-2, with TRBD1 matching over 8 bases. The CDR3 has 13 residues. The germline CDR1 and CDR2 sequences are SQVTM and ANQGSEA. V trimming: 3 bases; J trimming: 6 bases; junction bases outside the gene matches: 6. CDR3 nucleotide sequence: TGCAGCGTTGACAAACAGGGGGGCCATGGCTACACCTTC. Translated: CSVDKQGGHGYTF.

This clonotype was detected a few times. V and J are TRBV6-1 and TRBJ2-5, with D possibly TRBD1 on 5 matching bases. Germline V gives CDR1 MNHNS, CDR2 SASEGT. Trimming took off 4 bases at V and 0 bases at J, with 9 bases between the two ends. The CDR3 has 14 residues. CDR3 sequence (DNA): TGTGCCAGCAGTGTACAGGCTAACCAAGAGACCCAGTACTTC. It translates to CASSVQANQETQYF.

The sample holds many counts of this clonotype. The CDR3, as DNA: TGTGCCACCAGTGATTTGCGGGAGTCCACGGGGGGCACCGGGGAGCTGTTTTTT. Its protein product is CATSDLRESTGGTGELFF. The gene calls are TRBV24-1 and TRBJ2-2; the match to TRBD2 covers 7 bases. The CDR3 is 18 amino acids. CDR1 and CDR2 from the germline V gene are KGHDR and SFDVKD. The V gene end was trimmed by 0 bases and the J gene end by 4 bases; junction bases not matched to a gene: 10.

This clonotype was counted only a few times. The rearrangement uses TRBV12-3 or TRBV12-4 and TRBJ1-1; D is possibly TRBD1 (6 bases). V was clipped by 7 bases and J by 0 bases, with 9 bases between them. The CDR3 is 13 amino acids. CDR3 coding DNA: TGTGCCAGCACCGGACAGTTGAACACTGAAGCTTTCTTT. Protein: CASTGQLNTEAFF.

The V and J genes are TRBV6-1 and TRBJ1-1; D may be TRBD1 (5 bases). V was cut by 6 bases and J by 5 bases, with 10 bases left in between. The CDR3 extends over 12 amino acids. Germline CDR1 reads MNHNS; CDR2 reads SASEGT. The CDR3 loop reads CASRTPGTEAFF. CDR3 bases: TGTGCCAGCAGGACCCCAGGGACTGAAGCTTTCTTT.

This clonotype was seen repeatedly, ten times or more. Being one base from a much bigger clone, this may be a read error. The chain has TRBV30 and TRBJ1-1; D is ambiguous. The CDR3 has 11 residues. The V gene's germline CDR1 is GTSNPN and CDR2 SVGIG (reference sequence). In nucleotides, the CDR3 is TGTGCCTGGAGTGAGGGAGGTGAAGCTCTCTTT. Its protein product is CAWSEGGEALF.

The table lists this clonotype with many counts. DNA for the CDR3: TGTGCCAGCAGCTTATATGAGGGGACTACACCCTACGAGCAGTACTTC. Translating it yields CASSLYEGTTPYEQYF. This sequence joins TRBV7-2 and TRBJ2-7; 7 positions match TRBD2. This CDR3 has 16 amino acids. Looked up from germline, CDR1 is SGHTA and CDR2 is FQGNSA. The V segment lost 2 bases and the J segment 2 bases; nucleotides outside the gene matches: 9.

This CDR3 is CASSLAGFPLRWIPRGQYF. The CDR3 coding sequence is TGTGCCAGCAGCTTAGCAGGATTTCCCCTCCGCTGGATCCCCCGGGGGCAGTACTTC. The chain uses TRBV7-2 and TRBJ2-7, with a weak D call TRBD2 (5 bases). The CDR3 runs to 19 residues. Trimming took 0 bases from V and 9 from J, leaving 30 bases between them. Germline CDR1 SGHTA, CDR2 FQGNSA.

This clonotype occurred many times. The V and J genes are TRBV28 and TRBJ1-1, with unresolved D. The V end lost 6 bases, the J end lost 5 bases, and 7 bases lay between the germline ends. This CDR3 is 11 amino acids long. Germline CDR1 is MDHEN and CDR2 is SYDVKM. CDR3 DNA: TGTGCCAGCAGGATAAGTACTGAAGCTTTCTTT. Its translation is CASRISTEAFF.

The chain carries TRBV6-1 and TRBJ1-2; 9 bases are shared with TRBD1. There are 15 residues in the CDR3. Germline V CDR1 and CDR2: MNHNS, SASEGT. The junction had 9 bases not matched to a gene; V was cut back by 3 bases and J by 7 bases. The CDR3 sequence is CASSDPGQGVSGYTF. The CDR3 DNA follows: TGTGCCAGCAGTGACCCGGGACAGGGTGTGAGTGGCTACACCTTC.

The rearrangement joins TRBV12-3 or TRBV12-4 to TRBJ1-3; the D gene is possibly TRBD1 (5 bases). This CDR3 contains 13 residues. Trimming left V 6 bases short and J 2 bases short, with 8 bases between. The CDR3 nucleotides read TGTGCCAGCAGATCAGGGCCTGGAAACACCATATATTTT. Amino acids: CASRSGPGNTIYF.

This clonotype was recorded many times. The CDR3 loop is CASSPRAGYTEAFF. CDR3 in DNA: TGTGCCAGCAGCCCAAGGGCCGGGTACACTGAAGCTTTCTTT. The rearrangement joins TRBV12-3 or TRBV12-4 to TRBJ1-1, with no clear D. This CDR3 is built from 14 residues. V lost 6 bases and J lost 3, with 14 bases in between.

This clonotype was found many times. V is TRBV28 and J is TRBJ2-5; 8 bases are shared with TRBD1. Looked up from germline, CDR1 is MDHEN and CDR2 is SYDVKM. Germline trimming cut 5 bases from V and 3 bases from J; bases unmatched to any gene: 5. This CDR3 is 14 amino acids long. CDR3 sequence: CASSLPGQEETQYF. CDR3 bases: TGTGCCAGCAGTCTCCCGGGACAGGAAGAGACCCAGTACTTC.

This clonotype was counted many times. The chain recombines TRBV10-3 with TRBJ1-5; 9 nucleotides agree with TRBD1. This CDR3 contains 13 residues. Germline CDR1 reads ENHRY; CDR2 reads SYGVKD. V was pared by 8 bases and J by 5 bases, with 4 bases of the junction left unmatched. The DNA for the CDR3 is TGTGCCATCGGGAGGACAGGGGATCAGCCCCAGCATTTT. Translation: CAIGRTGDQPQHF.

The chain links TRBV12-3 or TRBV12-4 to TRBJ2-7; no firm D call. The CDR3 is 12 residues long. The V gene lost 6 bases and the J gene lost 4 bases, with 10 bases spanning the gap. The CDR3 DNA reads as TGTGCCAGCAGCTCTGGATATTACGAGCAGTACTTC. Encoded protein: CASSSGYYEQYF.

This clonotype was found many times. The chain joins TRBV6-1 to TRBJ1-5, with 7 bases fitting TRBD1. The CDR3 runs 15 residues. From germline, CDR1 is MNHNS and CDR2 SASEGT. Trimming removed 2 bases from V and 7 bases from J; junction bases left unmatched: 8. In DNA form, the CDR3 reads TGTGCCAGCAGTGAATTTCAAGGGGGCGAACAGCCCCAGCATTTT. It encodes CASSEFQGGEQPQHF.

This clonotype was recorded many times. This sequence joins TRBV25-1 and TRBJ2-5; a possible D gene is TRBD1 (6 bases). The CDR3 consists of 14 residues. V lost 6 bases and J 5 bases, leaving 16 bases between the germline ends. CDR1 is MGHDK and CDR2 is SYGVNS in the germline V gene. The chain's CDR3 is CASRPQGYSETQYF. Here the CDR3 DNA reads TGTGCCAGCAGGCCTCAGGGGTACTCGGAGACCCAGTACTTC. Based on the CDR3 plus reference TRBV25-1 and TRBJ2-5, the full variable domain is EADIYQTPRYLVIGTGKKITLECSQTMGHDKMYWYQQDPGMELHLIHYSYGVNSTEKGDLSSESTVSRIRTEHFPLTLESARPSHTSQYLCASRPQGYSETQYFGPGTRLLVL.

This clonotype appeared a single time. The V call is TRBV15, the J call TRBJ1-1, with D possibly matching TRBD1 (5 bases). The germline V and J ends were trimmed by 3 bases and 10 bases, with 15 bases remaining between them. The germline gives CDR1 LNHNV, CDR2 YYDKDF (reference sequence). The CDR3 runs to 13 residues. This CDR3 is CATSSLGASGAFF. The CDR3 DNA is TGTGCCACCAGCAGTCTCGGGGCCTCAGGAGCTTTCTTT.

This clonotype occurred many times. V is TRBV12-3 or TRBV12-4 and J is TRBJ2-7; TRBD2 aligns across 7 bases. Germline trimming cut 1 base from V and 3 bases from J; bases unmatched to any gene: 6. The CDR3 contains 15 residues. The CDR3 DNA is TGTGCCAGCAGTTTAGGGGGAGGGCCTCACTACGAGCAGTACTTC. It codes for CASSLGGGPHYEQYF.

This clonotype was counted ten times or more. The CDR3 here is CATTVGTQETQYF. CDR3 DNA: TGTGCCACCACGGTAGGGACCCAAGAGACCCAGTACTTC. The gene calls are TRBV10-3 and TRBJ2-5; D may correspond to TRBD1 or TRBD2 (5 bases each). The CDR3 loop spans 13 amino acids. V shed 10 bases and J shed 1 base, with 13 bases lying between them. The germline CDR1 and CDR2 sequences are ENHRY and SYGVKD.

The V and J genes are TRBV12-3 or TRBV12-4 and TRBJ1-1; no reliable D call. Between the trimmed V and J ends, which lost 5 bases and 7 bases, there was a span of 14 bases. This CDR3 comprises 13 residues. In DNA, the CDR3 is TGTGCCAGCAGTCCATTTGAGACTGATGAAGCTTTCTTT. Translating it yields CASSPFETDEAFF.

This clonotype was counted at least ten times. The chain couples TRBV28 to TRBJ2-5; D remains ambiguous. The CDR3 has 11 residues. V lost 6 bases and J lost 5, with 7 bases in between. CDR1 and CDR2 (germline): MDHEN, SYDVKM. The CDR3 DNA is TGTGCCAGCAGAGCCGGGGAGACCCAGTACTTC. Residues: CASRAGETQYF.

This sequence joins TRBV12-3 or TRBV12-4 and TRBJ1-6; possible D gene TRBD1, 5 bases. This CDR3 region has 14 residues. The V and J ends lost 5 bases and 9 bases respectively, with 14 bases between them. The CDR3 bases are TGTGCCAGCAGTCCAACTGCAGGGTTTTCACCCCTCCACTTT. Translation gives CASSPTAGFSPLHF.

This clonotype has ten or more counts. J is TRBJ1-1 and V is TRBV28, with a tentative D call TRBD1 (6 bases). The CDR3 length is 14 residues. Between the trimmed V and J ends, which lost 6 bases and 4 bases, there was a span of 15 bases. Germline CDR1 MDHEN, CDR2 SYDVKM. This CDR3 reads CASSRGGTVTEAFF. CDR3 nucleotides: TGTGCCAGCAGCAGGGGAGGGACGGTCACTGAAGCTTTCTTT.

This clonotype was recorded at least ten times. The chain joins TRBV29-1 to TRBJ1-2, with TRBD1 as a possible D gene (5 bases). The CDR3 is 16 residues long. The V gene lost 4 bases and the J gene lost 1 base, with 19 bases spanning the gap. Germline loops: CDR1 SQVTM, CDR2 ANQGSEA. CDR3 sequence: CSVAGFGTVDNYGYTF. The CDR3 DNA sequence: TGCAGCGTTGCCGGATTTGGGACGGTAGATAACTATGGCTACACCTTC.